The next 31 T cell receptor beta chains were all read from a single sample in a study of blood T cell repertoires in COVID-19 (dated by TCRdb to about 2020). Libraries were constructed by the immunoSEQ multiplex PCR assay. As stored in TCRdb, this immuneACCESS dataset retains in-frame rearrangements with V and J assigned. A fraction of the clones does not appear; measured against another copy, unresolved V genes explain less than half of the discrepancy, and the remainder lacks a known reason. Across this sample there are around 45,000 clones, with 65% to 85% seen only once. Roughly 8.2% of the sample belongs to the ten largest clones. The sample comprised peripheral blood. All receptors come from a man older than 75 in a cohort sampled during active COVID-19.

The gene calls are TRBV6-5 and TRBJ1-6; tentatively, D is TRBD1 (5 bases). Trimming stripped 6 bases from V and 7 bases from J, with 13 bases between. The CDR3 is 14 amino acids. Per the germline V gene, CDR1 is MNHEY and CDR2 is SVGAGI. For the CDR3, the DNA is TGTGCCAGCAGCGTGACAGATTGGAATTCACCCCTCCACTTT. It encodes CASSVTDWNSPLHF.

V gene TRBV11-3 combines with J gene TRBJ2-7, with D unresolved. V was clipped by 5 bases and J by 3 bases, with 8 bases between them. This CDR3 contains 12 residues. CDR1 SGHNT and CDR2 YENEEA come from the germline V gene. The CDR3 region is CASSPTYYEQYF. CDR3 nucleotide sequence: TGTGCCAGCAGCCCCACTTACTACGAGCAGTACTTC.

The chain carries TRBV7-6 and TRBJ2-2, with 7 bases fitting TRBD1. Losses at the gene ends were 2 bases for V and 3 bases for J; bases not matched to a gene: 6. The CDR3 totals 16 residues. The germline CDR1 and CDR2 sequences are SGHVS and FNYEAQ. DNA of the CDR3: TGTGCCAGCAGCTTAAGGCGACAGGGTGACACCGGGGAGCTGTTTTTT. Its translation: CASSLRRQGDTGELFF. The full variable domain, in which reference TRBV7-6 and TRBJ2-2 provide the parts outside the CDR3, is GAGVSQSPRYKVTKRGQDVALRCDPISGHVSLYWYRQALGQGPEFLTYFNYEAQQDKSGLPNDRFSAERPEGSISTLTIQRTEQRDSAMYRCASSLRRQGDTGELFFGEGSRLTVL.

The gene calls are TRBV7-8 and TRBJ2-7; a possible D gene is TRBD2 (6 bases). This CDR3 contains 12 residues. The germline V and J ends were trimmed by 5 bases and 4 bases, with 9 bases remaining between them. Looked up from germline, CDR1 is SGHVS and CDR2 is FQNEAQ. CDR3 nucleotide sequence: TGTGCCAGCAGCATTAGCGGATACGAGCAGTACTTC. It codes for CASSISGYEQYF. Together with reference TRBV7-8 and TRBJ2-7, the CDR3 gives the full variable domain: GAGVSQSPRYKVAKRGQDVALRCDPISGHVSLFWYQQALGQGPEFLTYFQNEAQLDKSGLPSDRFFAERPEGSVSTLKIQRTQQEDSAVYLCASSISGYEQYFGPGTRLTVT.

The chain is built from TRBV9 and TRBJ2-2, with D tentatively TRBD2 (6 bases). Germline V gives CDR1 SGDLS, CDR2 YYNGEE. This CDR3 spans 15 amino acids. Trimming removed 7 bases from V and 0 bases from J, with 13 bases in between. CDR3 coding DNA: TGTGCCAGCGGACGCGGGACCTCGAACACCGGGGAGCTGTTTTTT. Translated, it gives CASGRGTSNTGELFF.

This clone has only a few counts. The genes are TRBV10-3 and TRBJ1-2; the match to TRBD1 covers 11 bases. Germline V gene sequence: CDR1 ENHRY, CDR2 SYGVKD. The CDR3 sequence is 15 residues long. Trimming at V came to 10 bases and at J to 11 bases, leaving 18 bases not matched to a gene. The CDR3 spells CASRTGGNIVLSYTF. Written as DNA, the CDR3 is TGTGCCAGCCGGACAGGGGGCAACATTGTCTTGAGTTACACCTTC.

V gene TRBV5-6 combines with J gene TRBJ2-1, with TRBD2 identical over 13 bases. V was clipped by 3 bases and J by 5 bases; unmatched bases: 5. Germline-derived CDR1 and CDR2 are SGHDT and YYEEEE. The CDR3 sequence is 16 residues long. The CDR3 sequence is CASSYLGLAGNNEQFF. In DNA form, the CDR3 reads TGTGCCAGCAGCTACCTGGGACTAGCGGGAAACAATGAGCAGTTCTTC.

The rearrangement links TRBV3-1 (or the pseudogene TRBV3-2) to TRBJ1-1; D possibly corresponds to TRBD1 (5 bases). The V gene lost 4 bases and the J gene lost 4 bases, with 13 bases spanning the gap. The CDR3 length is 14 residues. Germline lookup yields CDR1 LGHDT and CDR2 YNNKEL (reference sequence). CDR3 residues: CASSLGSGGTEAFF. As DNA, the CDR3 is TGTGCCAGCAGCCTGGGATCGGGGGGCACTGAAGCTTTCTTT.

The chain links TRBV11-2 to TRBJ1-4, with D unresolved. Between the trimmed V and J ends, which lost 3 bases and 7 bases, there was a span of 6 bases. The length of the CDR3 is 12 residues. Germline CDR1 SGHAT, CDR2 FQNNGV. The CDR3 DNA reads TGTGCCAGCAGCTTTTTTCGTGAAAAACTGTTTTTT. This sequence encodes CASSFFREKLFF. The full variable domain, completed using reference TRBV11-2 and TRBJ1-4, is EAGVAQSPRYKIIEKRQSVAFWCNPISGHATLYWYQQILGQGPKLLIQFQNNGVVDDSQLPKDRFSAERLKGVDSTLKIQPAKLEDSAVYLCASSFFREKLFFGSGTQLSVL.

The V gene is TRBV28, the J gene TRBJ2-1; D is possibly TRBD2 (5 bases). CDR1 and CDR2 (germline): MDHEN, SYDVKM. The CDR3 has 13 amino acids. Trimming pared 6 bases from V and 10 bases from J, leaving 16 bases between. CDR3 amino acids: CASSAFPTGEQFF. In DNA, the CDR3 is TGTGCCAGCAGCGCATTCCCAACGGGGGAGCAGTTCTTC.

The V and J genes are TRBV5-1 and TRBJ2-3; 15 bases line up with TRBD2. This CDR3 region has 18 residues. The V segment lost 4 bases and the J segment 5 bases; nucleotides outside the gene matches: 11. Germline CDR1 reads SGHRS; CDR2 reads YFSETQ. CDR3 bases: TGCGCCAGCAGCCCCAGGGGGACTAGCGGGGGGCGAGGAGATACGCAGTATTTT. This codes for CASSPRGTSGGRGDTQYF. Together with reference TRBV5-1 and TRBJ2-3, the CDR3 gives the full variable domain: KAGVTQTPRYLIKTRGQQVTLSCSPISGHRSVSWYQQTPGQGLQFLFEYFSETQRNKGNFPGRFSGRQFSNSRSEMNVSTLELGDSALYLCASSPRGTSGGRGDTQYFGPGTRLTVL.

The chain couples TRBV6-1 to TRBJ1-2; D remains ambiguous. The CDR3 has 13 residues. Germline CDR1 MNHNS, CDR2 SASEGT. V was trimmed by 1 base and J by 4 bases, leaving 7 bases between them. The CDR3, as DNA: TGTGCCAGCAGTGAAGGACACCTCTATGGCTACACCTTC. This codes for CASSEGHLYGYTF.

The V gene is TRBV6-5, the J gene TRBJ1-2; D is perhaps TRBD1 (5 bases). The germline CDR1 and CDR2 sequences are MNHEY and SVGAGI. V lost 7 bases, J lost 3 bases, and 18 bases lay in between. The CDR3 loop spans 15 amino acids. CDR3 in DNA: TGTGCCAGCACAAACCCAGACAGACGATACTATGGCTACACCTTC. Translating it yields CASTNPDRRYYGYTF.

The V call is TRBV6-6, the J call TRBJ1-4; 9 bases fit TRBD1. The CDR3 loop spans 15 amino acids. Looked up from germline, CDR1 is MNHNY and CDR2 is SVGAGI (reference sequence). The V and J ends lost 5 bases and 7 bases, in that order; junction bases with no gene match: 8. The CDR3 loop is CASSRDRAAIEKLFF. CDR3 bases: TGTGCCAGCAGTCGGGACAGGGCGGCAATTGAAAAACTGTTTTTT.

V usage is TRBV10-3 and J usage is TRBJ2-3; unclear D gene. The germline V gene encodes CDR1 ENHRY and CDR2 SYGVKD. Between the trimmed V and J ends, which lost 7 bases and 4 bases, there was a span of 12 bases. CDR3 length: 13 residues. The CDR3 protein is CAIKLHPADTQYF. The CDR3 region has the DNA TGTGCCATCAAACTCCATCCCGCAGATACGCAGTATTTT.

The CDR3 is CASSFVGQGLAFF. In DNA, the CDR3 is TGTGCCAGCAGTTTTGTGGGACAGGGGTTAGCTTTCTTT. The chain uses TRBV28 and TRBJ1-1, with 10 bases that match TRBD1. The CDR3 runs 13 residues. CDR1 MDHEN and CDR2 SYDVKM come from the germline V gene. J gave up 10 bases and V 3 bases, and 5 bases lay outside the gene matches.

The chain is built from TRBV4-1 and TRBJ1-1; maybe TRBD1 (6 bases). The V end lost 7 bases, the J end lost 5 bases, and 20 bases lay between the germline ends. Per the germline V gene, CDR1 is MGHRA and CDR2 is YSYEKL. The CDR3 length is 15 residues. This chain's CDR3 is CASNLQAGAETEAFF. The CDR3 region has the DNA TGCGCCAGCAACCTTCAAGCGGGGGCGGAGACTGAAGCTTTCTTT.

J is TRBJ1-1 and V is TRBV25-1; D remains ambiguous. Trimming took 1 base from V and 1 from J, leaving 7 bases between them. CDR3 size: 14 residues. Per germline, CDR1 MGHDK and CDR2 SYGVNS. The CDR3 DNA sequence: TGTGCCAGCAGTGAATCCAACGGGAACACTGAAGCTTTCTTT. Its translation: CASSESNGNTEAFF.

This chain connects TRBV5-1 to TRBJ1-4; no clear D. With 0 bases removed from V and 8 bases from J, the gap between germline ends came to 17 bases. This CDR3 has 16 amino acids. Germline values: CDR1 SGHRS, CDR2 YFSETQ. The CDR3 DNA follows: TGCGCCAGCAGCTTGGGCGTCGGTCCGAGGAGGGAAAAACTGTTTTTT. This encodes CASSLGVGPRREKLFF.

The chain couples TRBV2 to TRBJ2-3; D call uncertain. The CDR3 is 15 amino acids. Trimming pared 6 bases from V and 4 bases from J, leaving 17 bases between. Germline V gene lookup returns CDR1 SNHLY and CDR2 FYNNEI. Here the CDR3 DNA reads TGTGCCAGCAGCGCCACCCTGACTGCGGCAGATACGCAGTATTTT. Encoded protein: CASSATLTAADTQYF.

The chain joins TRBV9 to TRBJ2-1; 12 bases match TRBD2. The CDR3 is 19 residues long. Per the germline V gene, CDR1 is SGDLS and CDR2 is YYNGEE. J lost 7 bases, V lost 0 bases, and 14 bases had no gene match. Written as DNA, the CDR3 is TGTGCCAGCAGCGTAGCCCCCCCCCTGACTAGCGGGAGCAGGAATGAGCAGTTCTTC. As protein: CASSVAPPLTSGSRNEQFF.

This chain joins TRBV20-1 and TRBJ1-2; 7 nucleotides match TRBD1. The CDR3 covers 11 residues. V dropped 8 bases and J dropped 5; count of bases not matched to a gene: 5. From germline, CDR1 is DFQATT and CDR2 SNEGSKA (reference sequence). Here the CDR3 DNA reads TGCAGTCAACGGACAGGATATGGCTACACCTTC. This codes for CSQRTGYGYTF.

The chain has TRBV28 and TRBJ1-1, with D uncertain. Germline V gene data show CDR1 as MDHEN and CDR2 as SYDVKM. Trimming took off 7 bases at V and 5 bases at J, with 8 bases between the two ends. The CDR3 runs to 11 residues. The DNA for the CDR3 is TGTGCCAGCATTCTAGGAACTGAAGCTTTCTTT. Protein product: CASILGTEAFF.

This sequence joins TRBV6-1 and TRBJ1-2; no definite D call. The CDR3 length is 15 residues. The germline gives CDR1 MNHNS, CDR2 SASEGT. Deletions cut 0 bases from V and 0 bases from J, with 8 bases between. CDR3 bases: TGTGCCAGCAGTGAAGCGATGTCGGCTAACTATGGCTACACCTTC. Amino acid sequence: CASSEAMSANYGYTF.

This clone has a single count. The V and J genes are TRBV18 and TRBJ2-1; TRBD1 matches 11 bases. Looked up from germline, CDR1 is KGHSH and CDR2 is LQKENI. With V trimmed by 5 bases and J by 4 bases, 4 bases remained unmatched. CDR3 length: 15 amino acids. The CDR3 DNA sequence: TGTGCCAGCTCAACCGGGACAGGGGGGTACAATGAGCAGTTCTTC. Protein product: CASSTGTGGYNEQFF. Based on the CDR3 plus reference TRBV18 and TRBJ2-1, the full variable domain is NAGVMQNPRHLVRRRGQEARLRCSPMKGHSHVYWYRQLPEEGLKFMVYLQKENIIDESGMPKERFSAEFPKEGPSILRIQQVVRGDSAAYFCASSTGTGGYNEQFFGPGTRLTVL.

The chain is built from TRBV5-6 and TRBJ1-6; TRBD1 is a possible D gene (5 bases). There are 14 residues in the CDR3. V lost 0 bases and J lost 7, with 8 bases in between. Germline CDR1 SGHDT, CDR2 YYEEEE. The CDR3 loop is CASSLVQVNSPLHF. CDR3 DNA sequence: TGTGCCAGCAGCTTGGTACAGGTGAATTCACCCCTCCACTTT.

This chain links TRBV7-9 with TRBJ2-7; 7 bases line up with TRBD1. This CDR3 is 13 amino acids long. The germline CDR1 and CDR2 sequences are SEHNR and FQNEAQ (reference sequence). Trimming took 1 base from V and 6 from J; bases not matched to a gene: 3. The CDR3 coding sequence is TGTGCCAGCAGCTTAGGGGACAGCTCCGAGCAGTACTTC. The encoded protein is CASSLGDSSEQYF.

The chain couples TRBV29-1 to TRBJ2-1, with TRBD2 as a possible D gene (5 bases). The CDR3 contains 14 residues. Trimming took off 4 bases at V and 9 bases at J, with 19 bases between the two ends. Germline assignment: CDR1 SQVTM and CDR2 ANQGSEA. The CDR3 loop reads CSVGASSKWGEQFF. Here the CDR3 DNA reads TGCAGCGTTGGGGCTAGCTCAAAATGGGGTGAGCAGTTCTTC.

This clone was counted only a few times. The chain couples TRBV2 to TRBJ2-7, with D tentatively TRBD2 (6 bases). Germline V gene sequence: CDR1 SNHLY, CDR2 FYNNEI. Trimming left V 3 bases short and J 6 bases short, with 12 bases between. This CDR3 is built from 13 residues. The CDR3 is CASSDGGIGEQYF. The CDR3 DNA follows: TGTGCCAGCAGTGATGGGGGGATTGGCGAGCAGTACTTC.

The chain couples TRBV6-5 to TRBJ2-1; D is possibly TRBD1 (8 bases). V dropped 5 bases and J dropped 4 bases, with 15 bases sitting between them. This CDR3 spans 15 amino acids. Germline lookup yields CDR1 MNHEY and CDR2 SVGAGI. The CDR3 DNA follows: TGTGCCAGCAGTACCAACAGGGGGGGGTACAATGAGCAGTTCTTC. This gives the protein CASSTNRGGYNEQFF.

The chain employs TRBV6-2 or TRBV6-3 and TRBJ2-7; D gene uncertain. V lost 4 bases and J 0 bases, leaving 10 bases between the germline ends. CDR3 length: 14 residues. Germline V gene sequence: CDR1 MNHEY, CDR2 SVGEGT. DNA for the CDR3: TGTGCCAGCAGTTGGCTTCTAGGCTCCTACGAGCAGTACTTC. Protein: CASSWLLGSYEQYF.